This TCR beta chain came from a study of T-cell memory formation after mild COVID-19. General study points: Contracting CD4+ clones sat mainly in CM and EM; CD8+ in EMRA. Contracting clones from day 15 to 85 had balanced CD4/CD8; later expanders favoured CD4+.

This clonotype was found many times. Its specificity is unknown. cDNA libraries for TCR alpha and TCR beta, carrying sample barcodes and UMIs, came from 5'RACE with constant-segment primers. TCRdb recomputed calls from the 5' RACE reads with MiXCR, one row per CDR3 protein. The sample consists of about 440,000 distinct CDR3 sequences, 20% of them appearing once. The sequenced sample consisted of PBMCs or a T cell subset sorted from them (not recorded which). The TCR sequence derives from an adult woman who had mild COVID-19 (a few samples of this study predate the infection). Cell type and time point are not known.

This chain's CDR3 is CASSLTGPYYEQYF. CDR3 nucleotide sequence: TGTGCCAGCAGCCTTACCGGGCCCTACTACGAGCAGTACTTC. The chain carries TRBV7-2 and TRBJ2-7; unclear D gene. Germline V gene data show CDR1 as SGHTA and CDR2 as FQGNSA. V was cut by 5 bases and J by 3 bases, with 14 bases left in between. The CDR3 extends over 14 amino acids.